The rows below give T cell receptor beta chains drawn from one sample of a study of T cell repertoires in cytomegalovirus infection. Antigens of these TCRs are unknown. A single record per CDR3 protein comes from TCRdb applying MiXCR to the reads. The data contain around 750,000 distinct CDR3 sequences, about 31% of them seen just once; the ten biggest clones take up 9.5% to 15%. Sample: cultured CD8+ T cells from PBMCs, taken from culture after CMV antigen stimulation. Receptors were obtained from a human donor in good health (CMV status not recorded). Some clones in this sample may be carry-over from other donors' samples. CDR3s include the opening cysteine and the closing phenylalanine or tryptophan. Each record gives: clone size, V gene, CDR3 length, CDR3 protein. Expanded clones get a size class; other rows say once, few or many, or leave the size out.

>NA|TRBV2|10
CASSGIEAFF
>NA|TRBV7-6|15
CASSLAAGGGSTQYF
>NA|TRBV5-4|15
CASSLLGGGNNEQFF
>NA|TRBV7-6|14
CASSSSGEPGELFF
>few|TRBV28|19
CASSTIVRGGFERTTEAFF
>NA|TRBV27|15
CASSLFGGLMGELFF
>few|TRBV6-5|16
CASSHSGLGTPDTQYF
>NA|TRBV5-1|13
CASSLDQKDTQYF
>many|TRBV7-6|17
CASSLPSSGDPTDTQYF
>few|TRBV4-1|16
CASSQVRSIRPDGYTF
>NA|TRBV6-1|15
CASSEWEGSNYGYTF
>few|TRBV7-9|15
CASSPPGLAGGELFF
>few|TRBV7-8|17
CASSLMSGGDSNQPQHF
>NA|TRBV9|24
CASSVAPLDRDRAGRPYPNTEAFF
>NA|TRBV4-1|15
CASSQDSGPRKPQHF
>NA|TRBV4-1|16
CASSQDRQARENIQYF
>few|TRBV6-5|19
CASSKYDRGVYSDNDEQFF
>NA|TRBV7-9|16
CASSQRNRGRQETQYF
>NA|TRBV10-3|17
CAISESAGEGFTDTQYF
>NA|TRBV12-3/TRBV12-4|13
CASSLTSLRELYF
>NA|TRBV6-5|13
CASSYSLSGEQYF
>NA|TRBV20-1|15
CSADLPVNGTDTQYF
>NA|TRBV3-1|16
CASSQDTTGGRNEQFF
>once|TRBV10-3|15
CAISDPSSPNYEQYF